The 29 T cell receptor beta chains presented below share a single source sample, sequenced in a study of shared clonotypes between healthy human individuals. Assay used: immunoSEQ multiplex PCR; TCRdb lists only in-frame clones, some missing. The sample consists of hundreds of thousands of clones, roughly 70% of them appearing once. The specimen was memory CD4+ T cells sorted from blood. Stated subset: CD45RA-negative fraction. The receptors were sampled from a woman aged 25 to 39 in good health.

This rearrangement joins TRBV4-1 to TRBJ2-1, with a tentative D call TRBD2 (5 bases). Germline values: CDR1 MGHRA, CDR2 YSYEKL. This CDR3 is built from 16 residues. The V end lost 0 bases, the J end lost 2 bases, and 11 bases lay between the germline ends. Written as DNA, the CDR3 is TGCGCCAGCAGCCAAGATATAGGGAGCCCCTACAATGAGCAGTTCTTC. Protein product: CASSQDIGSPYNEQFF.

This clone was observed once. V gene TRBV27 combines with J gene TRBJ2-2, with D uncertain. The CDR3 loop spans 14 amino acids. Per the germline V gene, CDR1 is MNHEY and CDR2 is SMNVEV (reference sequence). V was trimmed by 7 bases and J by 4 bases, leaving 13 bases between them. The CDR3 nucleotides are TGTGCCAGCAAGGTCCGCCCGGGCACCGGGGAGCTGTTTTTT. It codes for CASKVRPGTGELFF.

This clone turned up a few times. The J gene is TRBJ1-1, the V gene TRBV28, with TRBD1 identical over 7 bases. The CDR3 sequence is 15 residues long. The V gene end was trimmed by 5 bases and the J gene end by 4 bases; junction bases not matched to a gene: 10. Germline CDR1 MDHEN, CDR2 SYDVKM. CDR3 sequence (DNA): TGTGCCAGCAGTCCCACAGGGGCGAGGGGCACTGAAGCTTTCTTT. This codes for CASSPTGARGTEAFF.

The chain employs TRBV27 and TRBJ2-5, with unresolved D. The CDR3 is made up of 15 amino acids. V lost 4 bases and J lost 3, with 15 bases in between. Per the germline V gene, CDR1 is MNHEY and CDR2 is SMNVEV (reference sequence). Written as DNA, the CDR3 is TGTGCCAGCAGTTCCTCTACACTCAGAGAAGAGACCCAGTACTTC. It encodes CASSSSTLREETQYF.

The J gene is TRBJ2-6, the V gene TRBV30; 8 nucleotides line up with TRBD1. There are 17 residues in the CDR3. Germline V CDR1 and CDR2: GTSNPN, SVGIG (reference sequence). The V gene end was trimmed by 4 bases and the J gene end by 1 base; junction bases not matched to a gene: 9. In DNA, the CDR3 is TGTGCCTGGACCAGACAGGGGCTGGAGTCTGGGGCCAACGTCCTGACTTTC. It encodes CAWTRQGLESGANVLTF.

The CDR3 DNA sequence: TGCGCCAGCAGCTTCGAAAGCAGGACATCCCTATACTTC. Amino acid sequence: CASSFESRTSLYF. This sequence joins TRBV5-1 and TRBJ2-7, with a weak D call TRBD1 (5 bases). Per germline, CDR1 SGHRS and CDR2 YFSETQ. Trimming removed 2 bases at V and 13 bases at J, with 19 bases between. The CDR3 has 13 residues.

The chain employs TRBV5-8 and TRBJ2-1, with 8 bases lining up with TRBD2. Germline lookup yields CDR1 SGHTS and CDR2 YDEGEE. After removal of 3 bases from V and 9 bases from J, the junction contained 17 bases not matched to a gene. The CDR3 extends over 17 amino acids. The CDR3 nucleotides read TGTGCCAGCAGCTCCGTGGGGCGAGCGGGAGTTGGGGGTGAGCAGTTCTTC. Its translation: CASSSVGRAGVGGEQFF. Complete variable domain (other parts from reference TRBV5-8 and TRBJ2-1): EAGVTQSPTHLIKTRGQQATLRCSPISGHTSVYWYQQALGLGLQFLLWYDEGEERNRGNFPPRFSGRQFPNYSSELNVNALELEDSALYLCASSSVGRAGVGGEQFFGPGTRLTVL.

On this clone: The sample contains more than one DNA sequence encoding this CDR3. This sequence joins TRBV28 and TRBJ1-1, with D uncertain. The CDR3 spans 11 residues. The V gene lost 4 bases and the J gene lost 2 bases, with 2 bases spanning the gap. The germline gives CDR1 MDHEN, CDR2 SYDVKM. The CDR3 is CASSSNTEAFF. CDR3 nucleotides: TGTGCCAGCAGTTCCAACACTGAAGCTTTCTTT.

As for this clone: The identical CDR3 is also encoded by other nucleotide sequences in the sample. The chain couples TRBV20-1 to TRBJ1-1, with unresolved D. Germline V gives CDR1 DFQATT, CDR2 SNEGSKA (reference sequence). The CDR3 covers 11 residues. V was cut by 6 bases and J by 3 bases, with 8 bases left in between. CDR3 nucleotides: TGCAGTGCCGATAGAGACACTGAAGCTTTCTTT. As protein: CSADRDTEAFF.

This chain uses TRBV29-1 with TRBJ2-7; a possible D gene is TRBD2 (5 bases). The germline V gene has CDR1 SQVTM and CDR2 ANQGSEA. V was trimmed by 4 bases and J by 3 bases, leaving 7 bases between them. This CDR3 contains 11 residues. The chain's CDR3 is CSVADYYEQYF. The CDR3 nucleotides read TGCAGCGTTGCTGACTACTACGAGCAGTACTTC.

The rearrangement uses TRBV21-1 and TRBJ1-1. TRBV21-1 is flagged as a pseudogene. The CDR3 is 14 residues long. CDR3 sequence: CASSNDFPGTEAFF. The CDR3 DNA reads TGTGCCAGCAGCAACGATTTCCCGGGTACTGAAGCTTTCTTT.

V and J are TRBV29-1 and TRBJ2-7; D is undetermined. Trimming removed 4 bases from V and 4 bases from J, with 14 bases in between. The CDR3 has 13 amino acids. Germline loops: CDR1 SQVTM, CDR2 ANQGSEA. CDR3 protein: CSVGGPQGYEQYF. The CDR3 DNA reads as TGCAGCGTTGGCGGTCCCCAAGGGTACGAGCAGTACTTC.

The genes are TRBV11-2 and TRBJ1-1; D is unresolved. With 0 bases removed from V and 6 bases from J, the gap between germline ends came to 8 bases. CDR1 and CDR2 (germline): SGHAT, FQNNGV. The CDR3 spans 13 residues. The CDR3, as DNA: TGTGCCAGCAGCTTAGATCCCTTAGCTGAAGCTTTCTTT. Translating it yields CASSLDPLAEAFF.

This clone was seen more than once but under ten times. The chain has TRBV28 and TRBJ2-4, with D unresolved. This CDR3 contains 10 residues. In germline, CDR1 is MDHEN, CDR2 SYDVKM. The CDR3 loop is CNGDKNIQYF. In nucleotides, the CDR3 is TGTAATGGGGACAAAAACATTCAGTACTTC.

The chain has TRBV27 and TRBJ2-7; no definite D call. With 5 bases removed from V and 9 bases from J, the gap between germline ends came to 11 bases. Per germline, CDR1 MNHEY and CDR2 SMNVEV (reference sequence). The CDR3 covers 11 residues. CDR3 sequence: CASSQHSMQYF. The CDR3 coding sequence is TGTGCCAGCAGTCAGCATTCGATGCAGTACTTC.

Only a few counts were recorded for this clone. The V and J genes are TRBV6-1 and TRBJ1-2, with D possibly being TRBD1 (5 bases). V lost 6 bases and J 5 bases, leaving 7 bases between the germline ends. The CDR3 has 11 amino acids. The germline V gene has CDR1 MNHNS and CDR2 SASEGT. CDR3 DNA: TGTGCCAGCAGGGACACTTATGGCTACACCTTC. Its translation: CASRDTYGYTF.

The chain joins TRBV28 to TRBJ1-1; a weak D match, TRBD1 (6 bases). CDR3 length: 17 residues. CDR1 MDHEN and CDR2 SYDVKM come from the germline V gene. V lost 2 bases and J lost 7, with 23 bases in between. The CDR3 reads CASSLHTKRVQGLEAFF. CDR3 in DNA: TGTGCCAGCAGTTTACATACCAAAAGGGTACAGGGTCTTGAAGCTTTCTTT.

The chain has TRBV5-1 and TRBJ2-1; 9 bases fit TRBD2. Germline V gene data show CDR1 as SGHRS and CDR2 as YFSETQ. After removal of 3 bases from V and 6 bases from J, the junction contained 7 bases not matched to a gene. The CDR3 covers 15 residues. This CDR3 is CASSSVGGRANEQFF. As DNA, the CDR3 is TGCGCCAGCAGCTCCGTGGGCGGGAGGGCCAATGAGCAGTTCTTC.

The J gene is TRBJ1-5, the V gene TRBV6-5; D gene uncertain. Germline loops: CDR1 MNHEY, CDR2 SVGAGI. The CDR3 sequence is 15 residues long. V was trimmed by 4 bases and J by 1 base, leaving 11 bases between them. The CDR3 region is CASSSLSRSNQPQHF. In DNA, the CDR3 is TGTGCCAGCAGTTCCCTAAGCAGGAGCAATCAGCCCCAGCATTTT.

The chain is built from TRBV5-1 and TRBJ2-1, with 12 bases matching TRBD2. This CDR3 has 18 amino acids. J lost 8 bases, V lost 6 bases, and 18 bases had no gene match. Germline V gene data show CDR1 as SGHRS and CDR2 as YFSETQ. CDR3 sequence (DNA): TGCGCCAGCACCGAGAGGGCTCTGACTAGCGGGAGAAAGGATGAGCAGTTCTTC. Translating gives CASTERALTSGRKDEQFF.

The rearrangement joins TRBV19 to TRBJ2-7; the match to TRBD1 covers 8 bases. The trim removed 5 bases at V and 3 bases at J, leaving 6 bases unmatched. This CDR3 is 14 amino acids long. Germline V lookup: CDR1 LNHDA, CDR2 SQIVND (reference sequence). CDR3 sequence reads: CASSPRRGLYEQYF. The CDR3 region has the DNA TGTGCCAGTAGTCCCCGCAGGGGGCTCTACGAGCAGTACTTC.

This clone was observed once. The chain carries TRBV28 and TRBJ2-7; maybe TRBD1 (5 bases). This CDR3 has 13 amino acids. V lost 6 bases to trimming and J lost 3 bases, with 12 bases between them. The germline gives CDR1 MDHEN, CDR2 SYDVKM. The CDR3 nucleotides read TGTGCCAGCAGAGACAGTGGTGTCTACGAGCAGTACTTC. Translated: CASRDSGVYEQYF. The whole variable domain, remainder taken from reference TRBV28 and TRBJ2-7, is DVKVTQSSRYLVKRTGEKVFLECVQDMDHENMFWYRQDPGLGLRLIYFSYDVKMKEKGDIPEGYSVSREKKERFSLILESASTNQTSMYLCASRDSGVYEQYFGPGTRLTVT.

The rearrangement links TRBV6-4 to TRBJ1-2, with D tentatively TRBD1 (6 bases). CDR1 is MRHNA, CDR2 SNTAGT, per germline. This CDR3 is built from 16 residues. Trimming cost V 5 bases and J 2 bases, with 18 bases left between them. CDR3 in amino acids: CASSPTWTARNYGYTF. The CDR3 coding sequence is TGTGCCAGCAGTCCCACCTGGACAGCACGAAACTATGGCTACACCTTC.

The rearrangement links TRBV10-2 to TRBJ2-1; D is perhaps TRBD1 (6 bases). Deletions cut 5 bases from V and 7 bases from J, with 6 bases between. The CDR3 runs 11 residues. Germline V gene sequence: CDR1 WSHSY, CDR2 SAAADI. The CDR3 sequence: CASSQGNEQFF. CDR3 DNA: TGCGCCAGCAGTCAGGGGAATGAGCAGTTCTTC.

Here the CDR3 reads CASSYSRGVNTEAFF. The CDR3 region has the DNA TGTGCCAGCAGTTACAGCAGGGGCGTGAACACTGAAGCTTTCTTT. This chain uses TRBV6-5 with TRBJ1-1; TRBD1 might be the D (6 bases). V lost 2 bases and J 0 bases, leaving 10 bases between the germline ends. The germline V gene encodes CDR1 MNHEY and CDR2 SVGAGI. This CDR3 has 15 amino acids.

This clone was detected only a few times. J is TRBJ1-2 and V is TRBV25-1; D not resolved. With 9 bases removed from V and 2 bases from J, the gap between germline ends came to 13 bases. Looked up from germline, CDR1 is MGHDK and CDR2 is SYGVNS. The CDR3 has 13 residues. The CDR3 DNA is TGTGCCAGAATAAAGGTGGGGAACTATGGCTACACCTTC. It encodes CARIKVGNYGYTF.

The sample holds a few counts of this clone. This sample includes further DNA sequences coding for the same CDR3. This chain uses TRBV7-2 with TRBJ1-5; D perhaps matches TRBD1 (6 bases). V lost 3 bases, J lost 0 bases, and 9 bases lay in between. CDR1 and CDR2 from the germline V gene are SGHTA and FQGNSA. This CDR3 is built from 15 residues. DNA for the CDR3: TGTGCCAGCAGCTTGGACAGCCTTAGCAATCAGCCCCAGCATTTT. Protein sequence: CASSLDSLSNQPQHF.

J is TRBJ2-2 and V is TRBV27; D is undetermined. CDR1 is MNHEY, CDR2 SMNVEV, per germline (reference sequence). Deletions cut 4 bases from V and 1 base from J, with 10 bases between. This CDR3 is built from 15 residues. This CDR3 reads CASSYGRMNTGELFF. In DNA, the CDR3 is TGTGCCAGCAGTTATGGACGGATGAACACCGGGGAGCTGTTTTTT.

J is TRBJ2-3 and V is TRBV13; 9 nucleotides match TRBD2. The trim removed 5 bases at V and 6 bases at J, leaving 9 bases unmatched. From germline, CDR1 is PRHDT and CDR2 FYEKMQ (reference sequence). The CDR3 has 15 amino acids. This chain's CDR3 is CASSPAGGHSDTQYF. CDR3 coding DNA: TGTGCCAGCAGCCCCGCGGGGGGGCATTCGGATACGCAGTATTTT.